These 22 T cell receptor beta chains originate from one sample sequenced in a study of prognosis after radiotherapy for stage I lung cancer. From genomic DNA, TCR beta CDR3 was amplified by two-round multiplex PCR. Round-one PCR had primers specific to each TRBV and TRBJ gene. TCRdb itself ran the multiplex PCR reads through MiXCR, one entry per CDR3 protein. In the table there are around 19,000 distinct CDR3 sequences, 40% to 55% of which are singletons. The starting material was PBMCs, obtained before or after stereotactic body radiation therapy (not recorded which). These receptors all stem from a donor at least 50 years old with non-small cell lung cancer.

This clonotype was detected many times. The V call is TRBV15, the J call TRBJ2-6, with a tentative D call TRBD1 (6 bases). From germline, CDR1 is LNHNV and CDR2 YYDKDF (reference sequence). V lost 1 base, J lost 2 bases, and 9 bases lay in between. The CDR3 extends over 16 amino acids. DNA of the CDR3: TGTGCCACCAGCAGAGTTACAGGGACTGGGGCCAACGTCCTGACTTTC. Translated: CATSRVTGTGANVLTF.

This clonotype was observed many times. The chain employs TRBV9 and TRBJ2-1, with 10 bases aligning to TRBD2. The germline CDR1 and CDR2 sequences are SGDLS and YYNGEE. The CDR3 contains 15 residues. V lost 3 bases and J lost 7; bases outside the gene matches: 7. CDR3 DNA: TGTGCCAGCAGCGCGACGGGACTAGCGAGTAATGAGCAGTTCTTC. This translates into CASSATGLASNEQFF. Variable domain in full (rest from reference TRBV9 and TRBJ2-1): DSGVTQTPKHLITATGQRVTLRCSPRSGDLSVYWYQQSLDQGLQFLIQYYNGEERAKGNILERFSAQQFPDLHSELNLSSLELGDSALYFCASSATGLASNEQFFGPGTRLTVL.

Remarks on this clonotype: A much larger clone differs by one base, so this may be a read error. The chain joins TRBV29-1 to TRBJ2-3, with 8 bases aligning to TRBD1. This CDR3 contains 12 residues. Per germline, CDR1 SQVTM and CDR2 ANQGSEA. Trimming at V came to 5 bases and at J to 8 bases, leaving 6 bases not matched to a gene. The CDR3 nucleotides are TGCAGCGTTATCTCCGGACAGGGTACGCAGTATTTT. It encodes CSVISGQGTQYF.

As concerns this clonotype: With a much larger clone just one base away, this may be a read error. The rearrangement joins TRBV5-1 to TRBJ1-2; the D is unclear. V dropped 1 base and J dropped 8 bases, with 9 bases sitting between them. CDR3 length: 12 amino acids. CDR1 SGHRS and CDR2 YFSETQ come from the germline V gene. As DNA, the CDR3 is TGCGCCAGCAGCTTGTACGGCAAGGGCTACACCTTC. It codes for CASSLYGKGYTF. The full variable domain, with the rest looked up from reference TRBV5-1 and TRBJ1-2, is KAGVTQTPRYLIKTRGQQVTLSCSPISGHRSVSWYQQTPGQGLQFLFEYFSETQRNKGNFPGRFSGRQFSNSRSEMNVSTLELGDSALYLCASSLYGKGYTFGSGTRLTVV.

This chain joins TRBV11-2 and TRBJ2-6; possibly TRBD1 for D (6 bases). In germline, CDR1 is SGHAT, CDR2 FQNNGV. The CDR3 loop spans 15 amino acids. V was trimmed by 5 bases and J by 8 bases, leaving 16 bases between them. CDR3 protein: CASSHGTGNPNVLTF. The CDR3 bases are TGTGCCAGCAGCCACGGTACAGGGAATCCCAACGTCCTGACTTTC.

The chain is built from TRBV28 and TRBJ1-3; D is ambiguous. This CDR3 contains 14 residues. V was pared by 7 bases and J by 8 bases, with 18 bases between. Germline lookup yields CDR1 MDHEN and CDR2 SYDVKM. The CDR3 bases are TGTGCCAGCACCCAAAGAACCTTTTCCCACACCATATATTTT. Translation gives CASTQRTFSHTIYF.

Turning to this clonotype: A much larger clone differs by one base, so this may be a read error. The V gene is TRBV5-4, the J gene TRBJ1-2; D is unresolved. Trimming took off 0 bases at V and 2 bases at J, with 8 bases between the two ends. Germline values: CDR1 SGHNT, CDR2 YYREEE (reference sequence). The CDR3 extends over 14 amino acids. The DNA of the CDR3 is TGTGCCAGCAGCTTGGAAAGGTCGAACTATGGCTACACCTTC. This sequence encodes CASSLERSNYGYTF.

This clonotype was seen only a few times. The chain couples TRBV7-3 to TRBJ2-3; maybe TRBD2 (5 bases). V dropped 3 bases and J dropped 5 bases, with 15 bases sitting between them. Looked up from germline, CDR1 is SGHTA and CDR2 is FQGTGA. CDR3 length: 15 amino acids. CDR3 DNA: TGTGCCAGCAGCTTTGCGGGTCGGACGCTAGATACGCAGTATTTT. It specifies CASSFAGRTLDTQYF.

This clonotype was recorded at least ten times. The chain has TRBV2 and TRBJ1-6, with D tentatively TRBD1 (6 bases). The CDR3 has 13 residues. The V gene lost 9 bases and the J gene lost 5 bases, with 11 bases spanning the gap. CDR1 and CDR2 from the germline V gene are SNHLY and FYNNEI. The CDR3 sequence is CARKGGDNSPLHF. For the CDR3, the DNA is TGTGCCAGAAAAGGGGGGGATAATTCACCCCTCCACTTT.

This clonotype was picked up many times. This rearrangement joins TRBV19 to TRBJ2-2; D is possibly TRBD1 (6 bases). The V end lost 3 bases, the J end lost 4 bases, and 12 bases lay between the germline ends. Germline V gene sequence: CDR1 LNHDA, CDR2 SQIVND (reference sequence). The CDR3 totals 15 residues. CDR3 amino acids: CASSMSQGPTGELFF. For the CDR3, the DNA is TGTGCCAGTAGTATGAGCCAGGGGCCCACCGGGGAGCTGTTTTTT.

Comment on this clonotype: With only one base between it and a far larger clone, this is likely a read error. This chain joins TRBV10-3 and TRBJ2-7, with D possibly matching TRBD2 (5 bases). This CDR3 has 13 residues. Germline CDR1 reads ENHRY; CDR2 reads SYGVKD. V was cut by 3 bases and J by 9 bases, with 15 bases left in between. The CDR3: CAISEAAFSPQYF. CDR3 in DNA: TGTGCCATCAGTGAAGCGGCTTTTAGCCCGCAGTACTTC.

As for this clonotype: A junction end diverges from the germline sequence, so it may reflect a read error. In DNA, the CDR3 is TGCGCCAGGAGCTTGGCTGGAAACGAGCAGTACTTC. Its translation is CARSLAGNEQYF. The gene calls are TRBV5-1 and TRBJ2-7; no definite D call. Germline CDR1 SGHRS, CDR2 YFSETQ. The CDR3 is 12 residues long.

This clonotype has at least ten counts. The genes are TRBV9 and TRBJ2-7, with D tentatively TRBD2 (6 bases). Between the trimmed V and J ends, which lost 3 bases and 5 bases, there was a span of 18 bases. Germline assignment: CDR1 SGDLS and CDR2 YYNGEE. The CDR3 totals 15 residues. The CDR3 coding sequence is TGTGCCAGCAGCGCCCGCGGGGCAAACCCCCACGAGCAGTACTTC. This gives the protein CASSARGANPHEQYF.

The CDR3 nucleotides read TGTGCCAGCAGCTTAGCGGGACTAGCGGGGGGGCGTCGCACAGATACGCAGTATTTT. As protein: CASSLAGLAGGRRTDTQYF. This chain connects TRBV7-2 to TRBJ2-3, with 16 bases identical to TRBD2. The CDR3 has 19 residues. J lost 1 base, V lost 0 bases, and 4 bases had no gene match. Looked up from germline, CDR1 is SGHTA and CDR2 is FQGNSA.

This clonotype is medium-sized (0.01 to 0.1%). V and J are TRBV6-1 and TRBJ1-2; D might be TRBD1 (6 bases). V dropped 3 bases and J dropped 8 bases, with 13 bases sitting between them. Germline V lookup: CDR1 MNHNS, CDR2 SASEGT. This CDR3 region has 13 residues. CDR3 loop: CASSDTGSWGYTF. The CDR3 DNA is TGTGCCAGCAGTGACACAGGGTCTTGGGGCTACACCTTC.

Many counts were recorded for this clonotype. This chain joins TRBV2 and TRBJ1-2; no clear D gene. V lost 6 bases to trimming and J lost 8 bases, with 13 bases between them. Germline V gene sequence: CDR1 SNHLY, CDR2 FYNNEI. The CDR3 is 12 amino acids. The CDR3 loop is CASSPVREGYTF. CDR3 coding DNA: TGTGCCAGCAGCCCCGTGAGAGAAGGCTACACCTTC.

This clonotype has at least ten counts. CDR3 sequence reads: CASSQDLWAGPDTQYF. The CDR3 DNA follows: TGTGCCAGCAGCCAAGATCTTTGGGCAGGTCCAGATACGCAGTATTTT. V usage is TRBV3-1 and J usage is TRBJ2-3; D gene uncertain. Trimming removed 0 bases at V and 4 bases at J, with 14 bases between. The CDR3 extends over 16 amino acids. Germline lookup yields CDR1 LGHDT and CDR2 YNNKEL (reference sequence).

This clonotype was seen repeatedly, ten times or more. This chain uses TRBV5-1 with TRBJ2-3; 7 nucleotides agree with TRBD2. The CDR3 totals 15 residues. The junction had 7 bases not matched to a gene; V was cut back by 4 bases and J by 2 bases. In germline, CDR1 is SGHRS, CDR2 YFSETQ. The CDR3 spells CASSLGGGITDTQYF. The CDR3 DNA follows: TGCGCCAGCAGCCTGGGGGGGGGAATCACAGATACGCAGTATTTT. Drawing the rest from reference TRBV5-1 and TRBJ2-3, the complete variable domain is KAGVTQTPRYLIKTRGQQVTLSCSPISGHRSVSWYQQTPGQGLQFLFEYFSETQRNKGNFPGRFSGRQFSNSRSEMNVSTLELGDSALYLCASSLGGGITDTQYFGPGTRLTVL.

As for this clonotype: A far larger clone is off by one base, so a read error is likely. The chain joins TRBV6-2 or TRBV6-3 to TRBJ2-2, with 7 positions matching TRBD2. The CDR3 totals 15 residues. The germline V gene encodes CDR1 MNHEY and CDR2 SVGEGT. This CDR3 reads CARSDGGKDTGELFF. DNA of the CDR3: TGTGCCCGCAGTGACGGGGGGAAAGATACCGGGGAGCTGTTTTTT.

J is TRBJ2-2 and V is TRBV5-1; unclear D gene. The CDR3 totals 16 residues. Germline V gene sequence: CDR1 SGHRS, CDR2 YFSETQ. The ends were cut back, 4 bases at V and 2 bases at J, with 15 bases in the middle. In nucleotides, the CDR3 is TGCGCCAGCAGCCCCACCCGCCCAGCCAACACCGGGGAGCTGTTTTTT. This translates into CASSPTRPANTGELFF.

In its sample, this clonotype was seen many times. The chain employs TRBV5-4 and TRBJ2-1, with D possibly TRBD1 on 6 matching bases. V lost 2 bases, J lost 6 bases, and 15 bases lay in between. Per the germline V gene, CDR1 is SGHNT and CDR2 is YYREEE (reference sequence). The CDR3 totals 15 residues. The CDR3 DNA reads as TGTGCCAGCAGCTTAACACAGGGAAGGGCCAATGAGCAGTTCTTC. Its protein product is CASSLTQGRANEQFF.

This clonotype was seen many times. The rearrangement joins TRBV5-1 to TRBJ2-2; 11 nucleotides line up with TRBD1. Germline V gene lookup returns CDR1 SGHRS and CDR2 YFSETQ. The CDR3 has 15 residues. Trimming at V came to 4 bases and at J to 7 bases, leaving 6 bases not matched to a gene. CDR3 loop: CASSPGQGVVGELFF. CDR3 nucleotides: TGCGCCAGCAGCCCGGGACAGGGGGTGGTCGGGGAGCTGTTTTTT.